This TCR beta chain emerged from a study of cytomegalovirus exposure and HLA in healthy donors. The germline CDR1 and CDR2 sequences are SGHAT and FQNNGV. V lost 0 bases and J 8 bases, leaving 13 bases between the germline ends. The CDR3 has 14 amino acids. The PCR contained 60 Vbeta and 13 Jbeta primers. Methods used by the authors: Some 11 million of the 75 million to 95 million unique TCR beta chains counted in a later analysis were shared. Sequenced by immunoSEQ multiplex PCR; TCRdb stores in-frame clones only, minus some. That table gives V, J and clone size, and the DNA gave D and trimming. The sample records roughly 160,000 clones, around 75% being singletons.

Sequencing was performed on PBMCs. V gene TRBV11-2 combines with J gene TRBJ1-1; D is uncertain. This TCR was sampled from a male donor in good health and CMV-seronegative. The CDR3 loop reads CASSLDITLGEAFF. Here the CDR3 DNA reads TGTGCCAGCAGCTTAGATATCACCTTGGGCGAAGCTTTCTTT.